This T cell receptor beta chain was captured by sequencing in a study of cytomegalovirus exposure and HLA in healthy donors. Study findings and constraints: Sequencing artifact likely explains a cluster of highly shared sequence variants. Later analysis suggested links between common viral pathogens and several top significant clusters. A later analysis linked more than 15,000 TCR beta sequences to HLA alleles at 0.05 false discovery rate.

With 60 Vbeta and 13 Jbeta primers, the PCR was carried out. Using immunoSEQ multiplex PCR, the repertoire was profiled, and TCRdb retains in-frame clones only, with some absent. The profile shows over 100,000 clones, around 70% of them singletons. Germline CDR1 is ENHRY and CDR2 is SYGVKD. This CDR3 contains 13 residues. The V end was cut by 8 bases, the J end by 0 bases, with 10 bases between. This clone was detected a few times. The antigen remains undetermined. The rearrangement joins TRBV10-3 to TRBJ1-1; weak D call: TRBD1 (5 bases). The sample consisted of PBMCs. The TCR comes from a man aged 25-45 years in good health and CMV-seropositive. CDR3 bases: TGTGCCATCCGGGGGTACGTGAACACTGAAGCTTTCTTT. Its protein product is CAIRGYVNTEAFF.